The entry below gives a single T cell receptor (beta chain) sequence along with its context. What it binds is unknown. The sample is drawn from a study of T cell responses to AZD1222 COVID-19 vaccine. Study-wide results and caveats: Researchers took repertoire samples only after the peak T cell response had come. Elevations in Spike-specific TCR breadth and depth followed administration of two AZD1222 doses. Mostly white British, mostly female donors; authors suggested clonal diversity may be underestimated. Baseline seropositivity characterized only six or seven AZD1222 recipients.

J was trimmed by 2 bases and V by 6 bases; bases with no gene match: 7. The germline V gene has CDR1 ENHRY and CDR2 SYGVKD. The CDR3 length is 15 residues. The method was immunoSEQ multiplex PCR; TCRdb's version includes in-frame clones alone and lacks a portion of them. The profile shows 100,000 to 150,000 clones, approximately 92% of them singletons. The V call is TRBV10-3, the J call TRBJ1-3, with 7 bases that match TRBD1. The origin of this receptor is an adult in good health. The sequencing used peripheral blood, collected on day 0 of AZD1222 vaccination. The CDR3 sequence: CAIRRGTVAGNTIYF. The CDR3 DNA sequence: TGTGCCATCAGGAGAGGGACAGTGGCTGGAAACACCATATATTTT.